The T cell receptor beta chain under discussion was sequenced for a study of blood T cell repertoires in COVID-19. Background on the study: From the United States, Italy and Spain came samples of acute and convalescent COVID-19. T cells, B-cell-depleted T cells, or PBMCs provided the cDNA or gDNA that served as material.

Germline V gene lookup returns CDR1 MNHEY and CDR2 SVGAGI. Trimming cost V 2 bases and J 0 bases; bases outside gene matches: 2. The CDR3 spans 15 residues. In the original analysis: The assay estimated nucleated cells by amplifying reference gene primers. Assay: immunoSEQ multiplex PCR; the TCRdb copy retains only in-frame clones and omits some. V and J calls and clone size are given by that table; D and trimming were obtained from the DNA. The sample carries 67,000 or so clones, about 80% recorded once. The clonotype comes from a man aged 70 or older with acute or convalescent COVID-19. The genes are TRBV6-5 and TRBJ2-7, with 9 nucleotides matching TRBD2. The sample comprised peripheral blood. The CDR3 DNA follows: TGTGCCAGCAGTTACATTAGCGGGAGCTCCTACGAGCAGTACTTC. Encoded protein: CASSYISGSSYEQYF.